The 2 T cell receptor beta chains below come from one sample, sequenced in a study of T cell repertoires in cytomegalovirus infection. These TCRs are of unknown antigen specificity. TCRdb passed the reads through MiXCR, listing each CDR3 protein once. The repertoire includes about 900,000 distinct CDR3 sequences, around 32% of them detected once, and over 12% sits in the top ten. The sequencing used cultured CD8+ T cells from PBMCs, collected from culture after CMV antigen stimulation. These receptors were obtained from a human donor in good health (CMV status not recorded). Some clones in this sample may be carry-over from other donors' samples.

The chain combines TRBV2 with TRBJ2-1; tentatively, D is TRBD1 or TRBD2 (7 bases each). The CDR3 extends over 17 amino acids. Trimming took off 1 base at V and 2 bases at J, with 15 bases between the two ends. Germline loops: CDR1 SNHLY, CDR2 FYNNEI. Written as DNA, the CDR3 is TGTGCCAGCAGTGAAGTTAGACAGGGAGGGGCCTACAATGAGCAGTTCTTC. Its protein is CASSEVRQGGAYNEQFF.

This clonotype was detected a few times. In DNA, the CDR3 is TGTGCCAGCAGTTTAGGAGGGGGTAATCGATCACCCCTCCACTTT. This codes for CASSLGGGNRSPLHF. The rearrangement uses TRBV12-3 or TRBV12-4 and TRBJ1-6; perhaps TRBD1 as D (6 bases). Trimming cost V 1 base and J 10 bases, with 14 bases left between them. This CDR3 region has 15 residues.